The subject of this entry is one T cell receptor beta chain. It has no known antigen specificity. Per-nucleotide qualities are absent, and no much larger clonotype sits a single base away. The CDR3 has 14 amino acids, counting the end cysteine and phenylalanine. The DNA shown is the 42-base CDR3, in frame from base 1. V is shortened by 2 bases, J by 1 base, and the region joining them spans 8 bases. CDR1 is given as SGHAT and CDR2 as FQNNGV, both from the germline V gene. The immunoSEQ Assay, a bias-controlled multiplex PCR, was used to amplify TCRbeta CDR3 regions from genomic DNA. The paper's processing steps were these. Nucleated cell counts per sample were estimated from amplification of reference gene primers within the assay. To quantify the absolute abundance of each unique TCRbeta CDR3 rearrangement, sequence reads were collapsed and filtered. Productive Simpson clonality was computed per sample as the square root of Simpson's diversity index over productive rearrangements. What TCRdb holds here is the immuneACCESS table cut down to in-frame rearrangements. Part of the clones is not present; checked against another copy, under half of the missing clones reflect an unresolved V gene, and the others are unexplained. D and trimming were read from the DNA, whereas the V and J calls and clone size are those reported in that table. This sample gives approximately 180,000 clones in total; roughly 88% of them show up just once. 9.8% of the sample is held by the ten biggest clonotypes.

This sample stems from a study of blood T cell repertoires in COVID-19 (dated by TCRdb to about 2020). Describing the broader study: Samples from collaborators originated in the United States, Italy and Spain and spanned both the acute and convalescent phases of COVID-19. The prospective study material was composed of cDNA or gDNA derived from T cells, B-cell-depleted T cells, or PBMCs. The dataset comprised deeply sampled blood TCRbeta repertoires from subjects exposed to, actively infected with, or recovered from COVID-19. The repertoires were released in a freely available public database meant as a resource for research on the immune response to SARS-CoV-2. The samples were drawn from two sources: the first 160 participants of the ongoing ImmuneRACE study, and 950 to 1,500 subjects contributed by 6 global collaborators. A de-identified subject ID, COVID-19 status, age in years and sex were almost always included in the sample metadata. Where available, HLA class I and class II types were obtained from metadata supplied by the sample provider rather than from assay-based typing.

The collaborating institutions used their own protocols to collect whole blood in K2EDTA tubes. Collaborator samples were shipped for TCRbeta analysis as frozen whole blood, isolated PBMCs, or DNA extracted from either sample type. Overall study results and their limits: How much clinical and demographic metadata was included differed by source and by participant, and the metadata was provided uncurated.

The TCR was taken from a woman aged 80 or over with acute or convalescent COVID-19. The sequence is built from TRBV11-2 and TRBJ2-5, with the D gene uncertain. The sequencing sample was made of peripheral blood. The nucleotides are TGTGCCAGCAGCTTAAATAGCTTCCAAGAGACCCAGTACTTC. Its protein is CASSLNSFQETQYF.